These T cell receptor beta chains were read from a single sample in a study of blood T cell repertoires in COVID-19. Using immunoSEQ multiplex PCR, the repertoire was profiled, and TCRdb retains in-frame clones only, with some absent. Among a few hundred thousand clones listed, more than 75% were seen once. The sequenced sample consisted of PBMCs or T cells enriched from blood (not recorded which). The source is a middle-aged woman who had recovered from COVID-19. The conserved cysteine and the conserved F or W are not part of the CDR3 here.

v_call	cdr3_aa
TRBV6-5	ASSLRDRGGFGYT
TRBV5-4	ASSWDIPGDNEQF
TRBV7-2	ASSFRSGQNTEAF
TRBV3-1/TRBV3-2	ASSQLKEVD
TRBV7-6	ASSSHSGGTLSYEQY
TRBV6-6	ASSYRPDGGTEAF
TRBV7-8	ASSLFRERSSGNTIY
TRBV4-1	ASSENPWTSSTGELF
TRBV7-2	ASPGRVPGELF
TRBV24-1	ATSEPGTGAYGYT
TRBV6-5	ASRRLAANTGELF
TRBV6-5	ASFLAGGTDTQY
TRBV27	ASSLGRDFNSYEQY
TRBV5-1	ASSLQGVSYEQY
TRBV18	ASSRGQWGSGNTIY
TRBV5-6	ASSIAQTLAEEEKTQY
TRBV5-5	ASSTYGTGGGLGYGYT
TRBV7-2	ASSLGRGYEQY
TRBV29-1	SVRTGGNNEQF
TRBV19	ASSKTGGISTEAF